The rows below give T cell receptor beta chains drawn from one sample of a study of tumor and adjacent non-tumor tissue in lung cancer. TCRdb fed the multiplex PCR reads into MiXCR, producing one record per CDR3 protein. This repertoire shows around 74,000 distinct CDR3 sequences, around 65% found once; its top ten account for roughly 12%. Material: lung tumor tissue. The receptors derive from a woman in her seventies with non-small cell lung cancer. CDR3s include the opening cysteine and the closing phenylalanine or tryptophan. The D gene is left open where the match is weak. Clone size appears in some rows only: once, few, many, or a class for an expanded clone.

J | length | V | D | size | DNA | CDR3
TRBJ1-5 | 14 | TRBV12-3/TRBV12-4 | TRBD1 | medium-sized | TGTGCCAGCAGTTTAAACAGGGGGGGCATGGTCCAGCATTTT | CASSLNRGGMVQHF
TRBJ2-1 | 16 | TRBV5-5 | . | . | TGTGCCAGCAGCTTTAAGGGCAGCGTCTCGGGCAATGAGCAGTTCTTT | CASSFKGSVSGNEQFF
TRBJ2-7 | 16 | TRBV5-6 | TRBD1 | . | TGTGCCAGCAGCTCCATAATCCGGGACAGGACCTACGAGCAGTACTTC | CASSSIIRDRTYEQYF
TRBJ1-1 | 16 | TRBV5-4 | TRBD1 | many | TGTGCCAGCAGCTTGGGGGACAGGGGGCACAGCACTGAAGCTTTCTTT | CASSLGDRGHSTEAFF
TRBJ2-2 | 16 | TRBV4-1 | TRBD2 | . | TGCGCTAGCAGCCAAGACAACCCTAGCGGGACGGGGGGGCTGTTTTTT | CASSQDNPSGTGGLFF
TRBJ2-7 | 15 | TRBV6-6 | TRBD2 | . | TGTGCCAGTAGTTACCCAGCGGGAGTCTCCCACGAGCAGTACTTC | CASSYPAGVSHEQYF
TRBJ2-1 | 18 | TRBV24-1 | TRBD2 | many | TGTGCCACCAGTGACCCTGACTATAGCGGGAGGCCCTACAATGAGCAGTTCTTC | CATSDPDYSGRPYNEQFF
TRBJ2-1 | 15 | TRBV5-1 | . | . | TGCGCCAGCAGCACCTCCGGAACAAACTACAATGTGCAGTTCTTC | CASSTSGTNYNVQFF
TRBJ2-5 | 15 | TRBV12-5 | TRBD1 | . | TGTGCTAGTGGTTCCGGGACAGGGGTATTAGAGGTCCAGTACTTC | CASGSGTGVLEVQYF
TRBJ2-1 | 13 | TRBV5-4 | . | . | TGTGTGGCAAGGACAGGAGGGTTCAATGAGCAGTTCTTC | CVARTGGFNEQFF
TRBJ1-5 | 15 | TRBV30 | TRBD1 | many | TGTGCCTGGAGTGTACTGGGGCAGGGGGTTCAGCCCCAGCATTTT | CAWSVLGQGVQPQHF
TRBJ2-2 | 14 | TRBV4-1 | . | . | TGCGCTAGCAGCCAAGTCGGATTCGGCAGGGTGCTGTTTTTT | CASSQVGFGRVLFF
TRBJ1-5 | 14 | TRBV6-1 | . | many | TGTGCCAGCAGTGAAGCGAGCTCGGGTCAGCCCCAGCATTTT | CASSEASSGQPQHF
TRBJ1-5 | 17 | TRBV20-1 | . | . | TGCAGTGCTAGAGATGACATGGGTGGGCGTAGCAATCAGTCCCAGCATTTT | CSARDDMGGRSNQSQHF
TRBJ1-6 | 16 | TRBV4-1 | TRBD1 | . | TGCACCGGCAACCAAGCCCCAGGGACAGATAATTCACCCCTCCACTTT | CTGNQAPGTDNSPLHF
TRBJ1-5 | 13 | TRBV20-1 | . | . | TGCAGTGCTAGTACCCGGGACAAACAGTCCCAGCATTTT | CSASTRDKQSQHF
TRBJ2-5 | 18 | TRBV28 | . | . | TGTGCCAGCGGGGCTCCCACATCCCGACAAGCGGAACAAGAGACCCAGTACTTC | CASGAPTSRQAEQETQYF
TRBJ2-1 | 13 | TRBV11-3 | . | medium-sized | TGTGCCAGCAGCTCCCCACAAAGGGCTGAGCAGTTCTTC | CASSSPQRAEQFF
TRBJ2-7 | 15 | TRBV5-1 | . | few | TGCGCCAGCAGCCCTGGACGGGCTGCTTCCTACGAGCAGTACTTC | CASSPGRAASYEQYF
TRBJ2-1 | 16 | TRBV11-1 | TRBD2 | once | TGTGTCAGCAGCCTATCGTCTAGCGGGAGTAGGTATGAGGAGTTCTTC | CVSSLSSSGSRYEEFF
TRBJ2-7 | 17 | TRBV6-5 | TRBD1 | medium-sized | TGTGCCAGCAGTGATACTATTCGGACAGGGGGCCTCTACGAGCAGTACTTC | CASSDTIRTGGLYEQYF
TRBJ2-7 | 13 | TRBV29-1 | . | many | TGCAGCGTTGATTTGGGGGGCTCCTACGAGCAGTACTTC | CSVDLGGSYEQYF
TRBJ2-1 | 16 | TRBV6-6 | . | many | TGTGCCAGCACCGACCTTGCGGTCCGCTCCTACAATGAGCAGTTCTTC | CASTDLAVRSYNEQFF
TRBJ1-3 | 15 | TRBV6-5 | . | many | TGTGCCAGCAGTTATGGAGGGATCGGTGGAAACACCATATATTTT | CASSYGGIGGNTIYF
TRBJ2-7 | 14 | TRBV5-1 | . | . | TGCGCCGGCGGCTTGATAGGGGTAAACTACGAGCAGTACTTC | CAGGLIGVNYEQYF
TRBJ2-1 | 12 | TRBV29-1 | TRBD2 | . | TGCAGCATTGCGAATAGCGGGAATGAGCAGTTCTTC | CSIANSGNEQFF
TRBJ2-2 | 17 | TRBV11-3 | . | . | TGTGCCAGCAGCTTAAGTTCAGGGGGGACGAACACCGGGGAGCTGTTTTTT | CASSLSSGGTNTGELFF
TRBJ2-5 | 14 | TRBV20-1 | TRBD1 | many | TGCAGTGCGCCCAAGCAGGGGGTCCAAGAGACCCAGTACTTC | CSAPKQGVQETQYF
TRBJ2-2 | 15 | TRBV12-3/TRBV12-4 | . | . | TGTGTCAGCAGTTTAAAACAGGGGGGGACCGGGGAGCTGTTTTTT | CVSSLKQGGTGELFF
TRBJ1-1 | 14 | TRBV11-2 | . | . | TGTGCCAGCAGCTTAGGACTGATGAACATTGAAGCTTTCTTT | CASSLGLMNIEAFF
TRBJ1-1 | 13 | TRBV6-6 | . | . | TGTGTCATCAGTTCATCAGCCAACACTGAAGCTTTCTTT | CVISSSANTEAFF
TRBJ2-5 | 13 | TRBV12-3/TRBV12-4 | TRBD1 | . | TGTGCCCGCAGAACAGGGGATTTAGAGATCCAGTACTTC | CARRTGDLEIQYF
TRBJ2-7 | 15 | TRBV5-5 | . | . | TGTCCCAGCAGCCGGGTCGGGACCTTCGAGGACGAGCAATACTTC | CPSSRVGTFEDEQYF
TRBJ2-1 | 13 | TRBV6-5 | TRBD2 | . | TGTGCCAGCAGTTCCGACGATTCTAGCGGCCTATTCTTC | CASSSDDSSGLFF
TRBJ2-1 | 17 | TRBV11-1 | TRBD2 | . | TGTGCCAGCACCTTGGAGCCAGCGGGAGGGTCCTGCAATGAGCAGTTCTTC | CASTLEPAGGSCNEQFF
TRBJ2-7 | 18 | TRBV28 | TRBD2 | . | TGTGCCAGCAGTTTCCCGGGACTAGTGGGAGCGAAGGACTACGAACAGTACTTC | CASSFPGLVGAKDYEQYF
TRBJ1-2 | 14 | TRBV5-4 | . | . | TGTGCCAACAGCTTGCAAGGGGTTCTCTCTGGCTACACCTTC | CANSLQGVLSGYTF
TRBJ1-2 | 13 | TRBV12-3/TRBV12-4 | . | . | . | CVSTETALYGCTF
TRBJ1-1 | 13 | TRBV7-9 | . | . | TGTGCCAGCAGCTTAGAATCGGACACTGAAGCTTTCTTT | CASSLESDTEAFF
TRBJ2-1 | 17 | TRBV12-3/TRBV12-4 | TRBD2 | . | TGTGCTAGCAGTTTAGCCAAGGCGGGGGAGGGAGGTAATGAGCAGTTCTTC | CASSLAKAGEGGNEQFF
TRBJ2-7 | 15 | TRBV6-1 | . | . | TGTGCCAGCACTCTCCCAAGGCAGTCCTCCTACGAGCAGTACTTC | CASTLPRQSSYEQYF
TRBJ1-2 | 15 | TRBV6-6 | . | . | TGTGCCAGCAGTTACCCACCCTCGGACAGAGATGGCTACACCTTC | CASSYPPSDRDGYTF
TRBJ2-1 | 13 | TRBV29-1 | . | . | TGCAGCGTTGGAGGGAGTGGGGCTAGCGATAGGTTCTTC | CSVGGSGASDRFF
TRBJ2-1 | 15 | TRBV20-1 | . | . | TGCAGTGCTAGAGATCGGGGACTGAACTTTAATGAGCAGTTCTTC | CSARDRGLNFNEQFF
TRBJ1-2 | 12 | TRBV6-6 | . | many | TGTGCCAGCAGTTTCGGGTTAGATGGCTACACCTTC | CASSFGLDGYTF
TRBJ2-2 | 14 | TRBV28 | . | many | TGTGCCAGCATCTTACGATCGAACACCGGGGAGCTGTTTTTT | CASILRSNTGELFF
TRBJ2-3 | 17 | TRBV7-8 | . | . | TGTACCAGCAGCGGCATTATAAGTCGTGGTCACGCAGATACGCAGTATTTT | CTSSGIISRGHADTQYF
TRBJ2-5 | 16 | TRBV6-5 | . | . | TGTGCCAGTTGTTACTCGTACAGGTCGAGCCAAGAGACCCAGTACTTC | CASCYSYRSSQETQYF
TRBJ2-5 | 14 | TRBV7-8 | . | . | TGTGCCGGCAGCTTAGCTTGGGGCGAGGAGACCCAGTACTTC | CAGSLAWGEETQYF
TRBJ2-2 | 17 | TRBV7-3 | TRBD2 | . | TGTGCCAGCTGCTTAACCCCTAGCGGGAGGAACACAGGAGAGCTGTTTTTT | CASCLTPSGRNTGELFF
TRBJ1-5 | 12 | TRBV6-1 | . | . | TGTTCCAGCGGTGCGGCTCAGAGGCCCCAGCATTTT | CSSGAAQRPQHF
TRBJ1-1 | 15 | TRBV11-1 | . | . | TGTGCCAGCAGCTCCAACGGGACCCGAGACACTGAAGCTTTCTTT | CASSSNGTRDTEAFF
TRBJ1-2 | 14 | TRBV11-1 | . | . | TGTGCCAGCAGTCCCAGGATAGCGAACTATGGCTACACCTTC | CASSPRIANYGYTF
TRBJ2-2 | 14 | TRBV20-1 | TRBD1 | few | TGCAGTGCTAGTAGGGACAGCGTCACCGGGGAGCTGCTTTTT | CSASRDSVTGELLF